This record covers a single T cell receptor (beta chain). Its target is not known. Preparation of the TCRbeta library was carried out with unique molecular identifiers. TCRdb fed the PCR reads into MiXCR, producing one record per CDR3 protein. The sample contains fewer than 700,000 distinct CDR3 sequences, around 13% of which appear only once. The data derive from a study of T-cell reconstitution after alpha-beta-depleted transplantation in children. Germline assignment: CDR1 DFQATT and CDR2 SNEGSKA (reference sequence). With 5 bases removed from V and 1 base from J, the gap between germline ends came to 20 bases. This CDR3 is 16 amino acids long. Overall study results and limits: The origin of alpha-beta T cells about two months after transplant was reportedly several hundred expanded graft clones. Among T cells one year after transplant, newly produced cells accounted for most counts and diversity. Surviving recipient T cells and intrathymic progenitors accounted for some patients' high TCRbeta diversity at day 60.

The genes are TRBV20-1 and TRBJ2-5; D might be TRBD1 (6 bases). The TCR originated in a male patient between 5 and 17 years old who had a stem cell transplant for acute myeloid leukemia, so the T cells may come from the graft donor. This specimen consisted of PBMCs, mostly from graft donor cells, obtained 360 days after TCRalphabeta/CD19-depleted stem cell transplant. DNA for the CDR3: TGCAGTGCTGGAGGCCCGCTAACAGGGTCCCAAGAGACCCAGTACTTC. Its protein product is CSAGGPLTGSQETQYF.